This paragraph covers one TCR beta chain sequence. Its antigen is currently unknown. Other nucleotide sequences from this sample produce the same CDR3. The PCR had 60 Vbeta and 13 Jbeta primers. Profiling relied on immunoSEQ multiplex PCR, and the TCRdb table lists in-frame clones only, not all of them. The sample holds approximately 190,000 clones; roughly 80% are singletons and the top ten take more than 6%. This sample is drawn from a study of cytomegalovirus exposure and HLA in healthy donors. General study points: 87-base-pair reads could not separate some V segments, including TRBV6-2 and TRBV6-3. One cluster of highly shared sequence variants probably arose as a sequencing artifact.

From germline, CDR1 is LGHNA and CDR2 YNFKEQ. V gave up 0 bases and J gave up 10 bases; unmatched junction bases: 7. This CDR3 contains 14 residues. The TCR was taken from a middle-aged man in good health and CMV-seropositive. Sequenced sample: PBMCs. The chain recombines TRBV4-2 with TRBJ1-1, with 8 bases matching TRBD1. The CDR3 reads CASSQDLQGAGAFF. For the CDR3, the DNA is TGTGCCAGCAGCCAAGATCTCCAGGGGGCAGGAGCTTTCTTT.